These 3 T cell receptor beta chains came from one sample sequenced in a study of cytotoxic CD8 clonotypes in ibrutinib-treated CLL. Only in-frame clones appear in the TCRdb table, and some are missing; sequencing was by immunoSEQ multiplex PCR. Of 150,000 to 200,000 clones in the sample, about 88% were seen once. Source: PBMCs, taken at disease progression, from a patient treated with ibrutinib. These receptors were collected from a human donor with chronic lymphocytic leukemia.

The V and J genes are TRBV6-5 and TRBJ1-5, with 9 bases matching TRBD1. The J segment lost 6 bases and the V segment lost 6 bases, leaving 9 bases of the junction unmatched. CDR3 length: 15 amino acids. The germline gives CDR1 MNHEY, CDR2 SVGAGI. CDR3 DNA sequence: TGTGCCAGCAGGCCACCGGGACAGGGAAGTCAGCCCCAGCATTTT. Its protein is CASRPPGQGSQPQHF.

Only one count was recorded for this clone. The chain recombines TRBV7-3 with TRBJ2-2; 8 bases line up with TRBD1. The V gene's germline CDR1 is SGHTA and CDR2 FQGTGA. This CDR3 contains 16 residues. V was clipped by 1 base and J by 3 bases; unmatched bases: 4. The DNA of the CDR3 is TGTGCCAGCAGCTTAAGGGCAGGGGGCGACACCGGGGAGCTGTTTTTT. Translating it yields CASSLRAGGDTGELFF.

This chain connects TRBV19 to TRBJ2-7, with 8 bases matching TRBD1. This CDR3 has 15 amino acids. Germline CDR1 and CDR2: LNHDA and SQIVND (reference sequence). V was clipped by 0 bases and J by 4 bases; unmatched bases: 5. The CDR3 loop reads CASSIDQDRAYEQYF. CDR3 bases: TGTGCCAGTAGTATAGATCAGGACAGGGCTTACGAGCAGTACTTC. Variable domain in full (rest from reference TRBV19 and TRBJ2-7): DGGITQSPKYLFRKEGQNVTLSCEQNLNHDAMYWYRQDPGQGLRLIYYSQIVNDFQKGDIAEGYSVSREKKESFPLTVTSAQKNPTAFYLCASSIDQDRAYEQYFGPGTRLTVT.